This T cell receptor (beta chain) appears in the sequencing data of a study of blood T cell repertoires in COVID-19 (dated by TCRdb to about 2020). Some background on the complete study: The collaborator samples originated in the United States, Italy and Spain and spanned the acute and convalescent phases of COVID-19. The samples were drawn from the first 160 participants of the ongoing ImmuneRACE study and from 1,254 subjects provided by 6 global collaborators. Nearly every sample came with metadata listing a de-identified subject ID, COVID-19 status, age in years and sex. Subjects who had been exposed to COVID-19, were actively infected with it, or had recovered from it provided the deeply sampled blood TCRbeta repertoires that made up the dataset. HLA class I and class II types, where available, came from metadata supplied by the sample provider rather than from assay-based typing. The material from the prospective study consisted of cDNA or gDNA derived from T cells, B-cell-depleted T cells, or PBMCs. A freely available public database, intended as a resource for researchers studying the immune response to SARS-CoV-2, is where the repertoires were released. General study outcomes and caveats: The amount of clinical and demographic metadata varied by source and participant and was provided uncurated.

The immunoSEQ Assay, a bias-controlled multiplex PCR, was used to amplify TCRbeta CDR3 regions from genomic DNA. Processing in the source paper ran as follows. Nucleated cell counts per sample were estimated from amplification of reference gene primers within the assay. To quantify the absolute abundance of each unique TCRbeta CDR3 rearrangement, sequence reads were collapsed and filtered. For each sample, productive Simpson clonality was calculated as the square root of Simpson's diversity index across productive rearrangements. TCRdb retrieved this table from immuneACCESS and kept in-frame rearrangements only. Not all clones are present; in checked studies, unresolved V genes account for under half, and no reason is known for the remainder. V and J calls and clone size follow that table, whereas D and trimming were derived from the DNA. This sample is represented by about 200,000 clones; about 85% of them were singletons. The top ten clonotypes cover about 9.4% of the sample.

Including cysteine and phenylalanine, the CDR3 has 14 amino acids. Solely the CDR3 DNA is kept, with 42 bases framed from the first base. V sheds 3 bases and J sheds 4 bases, leaving 10 bases between their ends. The germline V gene specifies ENHRY as CDR1 and SYGVKD as CDR2. As for this clone: Its antigen remains undetermined. One base away there is no much larger clone; base qualities are not given.

One collaborating source in Seattle enrolled patients while the patients were actively infected and followed the patients over time throughout the course of disease. Each collaborating institution followed its own protocols to collect whole blood in K2EDTA tubes. For TCRbeta analysis, collaborators shipped samples in one of three forms: frozen whole blood, isolated PBMCs, or DNA extracted from either of those sample types. The TCR was taken from a woman aged 50 to 60 with COVID-19, enrolled during active disease. Sequencing was done on a sample of peripheral blood. This receptor chain uses TRBV10-3 and TRBJ1-3, with the D gene not confidently named. The CDR3 region: CAISDRPAGNTIYF. In nucleotide form, the sequence is TGTGCCATCAGTGACAGGCCTGCAGGAAACACCATATATTTT.